This T cell receptor beta chain originates from a study of cytomegalovirus exposure and HLA in healthy donors. Study-wide findings and caveats: Researchers reported that a few CMV-associated chains were confirmed in vitro as CMV antigen-specific. In a later analysis, at a false discovery rate of 0.05, over 15,000 TCR beta sequences matched HLA alleles.

PCR employed 60 Vbeta and 13 Jbeta primers. Sequencing was performed with immunoSEQ multiplex PCR; in TCRdb, only in-frame clones are kept and a portion is missing. The sample carries fewer than 200,000 clones, about 81% recorded once. Germline V CDR1 and CDR2: MNHNY, SVGAGI (reference sequence). V shed 7 bases and J shed 2 bases, with 17 bases lying between them. The CDR3 length is 15 residues. On this clone itself: Its antigen is not known.

Material: PBMCs. This TCR derives from a woman younger than 35 in good health and CMV-seronegative. This chain joins TRBV6-6 and TRBJ1-2; the D gene is possibly TRBD1 (5 bases). The CDR3 nucleotides are TGTGCCAGCACTCGACGGGGGGTGATCAACTATGGCTACACCTTC. It yields the protein CASTRRGVINYGYTF.